This record concerns one TCR beta chain sequence. In this sample, this clone turned up a few times. There is no known antigen for this receptor. No qualities accompany the bases; no much larger clone lies one base away. The sample's time point, from its label and the paper: approximately 11 months on ibrutinib. Roughly 2 micrograms of genomic DNA were extracted from cryopreserved PBMCs for TCR beta library preparation. Longitudinal blood samples from CLL patients on ibrutinib monotherapy were analyzed using high-throughput TCR beta sequencing. The patients were enrolled in a single-center, open-label phase 2 trial of ibrutinib monotherapy. This sample stems from a study of cytotoxic CD8 clonotypes in ibrutinib-treated CLL listed by TCRdb under 2021. About the investigation overall: The cohort included roughly 15 treatment-naive and some 10 relapsed/refractory patients; 17 were IGHV unmutated. All remission and progressive disease samples were collected while patients were still receiving ibrutinib. An average of 255,043 productive templates and around 100,000 productive rearrangements was obtained per sample. Cryopreserved peripheral blood mononuclear cells were collected before treatment, at response, and at either disease progression or sustained remission. Of the approximately 86 participants in the trial, 20 to 30 had longitudinal samples available. Response samples were obtained after a median of 12 months of treatment, with a range of about 6 to 36 months. Responses were partial in roughly 24 patients and complete in 2; after median about 63 months follow-up, some 15 stayed in remission and about twelve progressed. The full study reports these points: Baseline clonality exceeded that of age-matched healthy donors and correlated strongly with circulating CD8+ T-cell counts. An increase in clonality was observed at ibrutinib response, with clonality remaining stable during sustained remission and falling back toward baseline at progression. Sampling times were not matched between sustained-remission and progressing patients, and lymph node repertoires were not studied. Public clonotypes were found to be uncommon and were observed to contract or remain stable during treatment; the increase in clonality was shown to reflect expansion of private clonotypes at ibrutinib response.

According to the germline V gene, CDR1 reads SGHDN and CDR2 reads FVKESK. Taken from cysteine to phenylalanine, the CDR3 has 11 residues. Just CDR3 DNA is preserved here, 33 bases in frame from base 1. Cut back by 5 bases and 15 bases, the V and J ends lie 14 bases apart. The goal of deep resolution MiSeq sequencing was a depth between 1 in 1 million and 1 in 200,000 T cells, and coverage averaged 10x per clonotype. The immunoSEQ hsTCRB Kit was used to generate TCR beta libraries. Per the original workflow: Data were analyzed with ImmunoSEQ Data Assistant and ImmunoSEQ Analyzer, with V, D and J genes assigned per IMGT definitions. Clonality, which ranges from 0 to 1, was calculated as one minus the normalized Shannon entropy of productive rearrangement frequencies. Public clonotype analysis was restricted to overrepresented clonotypes comprising at least 0.05% of each patient's repertoire. About a dozen age-matched healthy donor repertoires from immuneACCESS were used as controls for clonality. As stored in TCRdb, this immuneACCESS dataset retains in-frame rearrangements with V and J assigned. A fraction of the clones does not appear; measured against another copy, unresolved V genes explain less than half of the discrepancy, and the remainder lacks a known reason. V and J calls and clone size are as listed in that table; D and trimming were resolved from the DNA. This sample lists 130,000 to 150,000 clones; 70% to 80% were detected once. The ten largest clonotypes hold more than 10% of the sample.

The sequence links TRBV14 to TRBJ2-1; the D region possibly corresponds to TRBD2 (7 bases align). This receptor was identified in a human donor with chronic lymphocytic leukemia. The source material was PBMCs, sampled after 12 months of ibrutinib treatment. The DNA sequence reads TGTGCCAGCAGCGGGGGCGGGAGAGGGTTCTTC. It translates to CASSGGGRGFF.